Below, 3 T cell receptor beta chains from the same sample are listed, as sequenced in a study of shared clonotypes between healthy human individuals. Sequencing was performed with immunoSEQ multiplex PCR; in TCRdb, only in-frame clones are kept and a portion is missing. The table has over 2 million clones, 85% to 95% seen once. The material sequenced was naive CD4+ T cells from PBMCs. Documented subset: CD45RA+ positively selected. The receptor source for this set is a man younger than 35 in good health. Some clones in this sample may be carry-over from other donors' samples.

CDR3 loop: CASSLGGGGTQYF. DNA for the CDR3: TGTGCCAGCAGCCTGGGGGGTGGAGGGACCCAGTACTTC. The rearrangement links TRBV11-3 to TRBJ2-5; the D gene is possibly TRBD2 (6 bases). Trimming removed 5 bases from V and 7 bases from J, with 14 bases in between. The CDR3 has 13 amino acids. Germline V CDR1 and CDR2: SGHNT, YENEEA.

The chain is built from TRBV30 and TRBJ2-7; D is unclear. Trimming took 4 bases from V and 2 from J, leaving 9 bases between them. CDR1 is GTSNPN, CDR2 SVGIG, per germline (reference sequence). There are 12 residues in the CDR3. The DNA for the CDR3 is TGTGCCTGGAAAGGCATAACCTACGAGCAGTACTTC. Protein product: CAWKGITYEQYF.

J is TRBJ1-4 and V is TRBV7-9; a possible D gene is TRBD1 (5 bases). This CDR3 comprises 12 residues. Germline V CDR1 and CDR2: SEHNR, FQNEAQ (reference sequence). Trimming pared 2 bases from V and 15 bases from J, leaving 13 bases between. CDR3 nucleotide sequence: TGTGCCAGCAGCTTAACACGCAGGGTCTTGTTTTTT. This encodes CASSLTRRVLFF. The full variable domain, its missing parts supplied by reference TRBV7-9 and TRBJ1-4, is DTGVSQNPRHKITKRGQNVTFRCDPISEHNRLYWYRQTLGQGPEFLTYFQNEAQLEKSRLLSDRFSAERPKGSFSTLEIQRTEQGDSAMYLCASSLTRRVLFFGSGTQLSVL.